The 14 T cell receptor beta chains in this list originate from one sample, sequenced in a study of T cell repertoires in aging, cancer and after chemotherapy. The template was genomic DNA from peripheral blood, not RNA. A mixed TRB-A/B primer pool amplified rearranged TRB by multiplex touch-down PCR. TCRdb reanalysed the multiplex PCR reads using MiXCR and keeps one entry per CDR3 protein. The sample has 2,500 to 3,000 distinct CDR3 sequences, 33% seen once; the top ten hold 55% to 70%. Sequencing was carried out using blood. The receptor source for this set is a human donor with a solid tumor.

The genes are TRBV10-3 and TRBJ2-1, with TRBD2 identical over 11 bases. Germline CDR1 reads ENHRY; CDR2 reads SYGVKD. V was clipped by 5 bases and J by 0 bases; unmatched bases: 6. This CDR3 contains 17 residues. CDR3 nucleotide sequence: TGTGCCATCAGTAAATCTAGCGGGGGGAACTCCTACAATGAGCAGTTCTTC. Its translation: CAISKSSGGNSYNEQFF.

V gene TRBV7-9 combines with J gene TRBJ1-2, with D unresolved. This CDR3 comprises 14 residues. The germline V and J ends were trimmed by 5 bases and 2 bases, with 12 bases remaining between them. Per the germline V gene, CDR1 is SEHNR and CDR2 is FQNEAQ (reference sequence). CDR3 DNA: TGTGCCAGCAGCCTCGTGGACGGGAACTATGGCTACACCTTC. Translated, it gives CASSLVDGNYGYTF. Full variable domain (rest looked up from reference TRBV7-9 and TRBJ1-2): DTGVSQNPRHKITKRGQNVTFRCDPISEHNRLYWYRQTLGQGPEFLTYFQNEAQLEKSRLLSDRFSAERPKGSFSTLEIQRTEQGDSAMYLCASSLVDGNYGYTFGSGTRLTVV.

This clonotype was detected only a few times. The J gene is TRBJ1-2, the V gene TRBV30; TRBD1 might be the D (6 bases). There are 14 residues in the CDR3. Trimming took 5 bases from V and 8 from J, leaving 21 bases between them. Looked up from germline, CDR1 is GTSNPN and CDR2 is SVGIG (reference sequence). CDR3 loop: CAWEVGGPLGGYTF. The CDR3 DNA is TGTGCCTGGGAGGTCGGGGGGCCTCTGGGAGGCTACACCTTC.

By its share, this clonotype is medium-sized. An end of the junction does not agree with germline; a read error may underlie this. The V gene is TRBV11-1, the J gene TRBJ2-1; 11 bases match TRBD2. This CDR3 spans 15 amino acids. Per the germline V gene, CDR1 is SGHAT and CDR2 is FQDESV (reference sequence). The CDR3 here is CASTLRTSGYNEQFF. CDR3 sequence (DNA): TGTGCCAGCACCTTGAGGACTAGCGGGTACAATGAACAGTTCTTC.

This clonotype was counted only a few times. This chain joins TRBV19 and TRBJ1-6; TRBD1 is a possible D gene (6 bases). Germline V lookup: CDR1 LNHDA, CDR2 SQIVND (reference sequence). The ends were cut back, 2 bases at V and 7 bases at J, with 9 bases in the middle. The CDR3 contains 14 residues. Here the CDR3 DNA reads TGTGCCAGTAGTATACAGGACAGCAATTCACCCCTCCACTTT. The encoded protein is CASSIQDSNSPLHF.

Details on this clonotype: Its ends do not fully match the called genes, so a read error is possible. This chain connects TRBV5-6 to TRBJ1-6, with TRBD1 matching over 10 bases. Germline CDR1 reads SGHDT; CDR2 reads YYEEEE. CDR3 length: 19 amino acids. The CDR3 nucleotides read TGCGCCAGCAGCCTGAAAGGGACAGGGGTCACCTCCTATAATTCACCCCTCCACTTT. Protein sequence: CASSLKGTGVTSYNSPLHF.

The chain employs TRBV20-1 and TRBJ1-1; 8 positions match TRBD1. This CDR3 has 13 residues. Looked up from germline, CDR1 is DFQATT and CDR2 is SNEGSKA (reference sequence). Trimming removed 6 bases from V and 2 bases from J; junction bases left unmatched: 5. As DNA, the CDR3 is TGCAGTGCCAGCGGACAGGGAAACACTGAAGCTTTCTTT. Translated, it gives CSASGQGNTEAFF.

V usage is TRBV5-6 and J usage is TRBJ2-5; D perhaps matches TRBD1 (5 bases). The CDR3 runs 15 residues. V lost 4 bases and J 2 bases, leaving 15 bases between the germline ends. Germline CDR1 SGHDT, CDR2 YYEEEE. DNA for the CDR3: TGTGCCAGCAGCGGATACTTGGGGCTACAAGAGACCCAGTACTTC. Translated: CASSGYLGLQETQYF.

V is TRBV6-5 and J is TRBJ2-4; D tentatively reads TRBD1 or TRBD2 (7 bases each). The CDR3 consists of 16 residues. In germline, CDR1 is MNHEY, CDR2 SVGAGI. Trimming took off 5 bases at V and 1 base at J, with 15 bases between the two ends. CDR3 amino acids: CASSPRGGRAKNIQYF. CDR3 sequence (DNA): TGTGCCAGCAGTCCCAGGGGGGGACGGGCCAAAAACATTCAGTACTTC.

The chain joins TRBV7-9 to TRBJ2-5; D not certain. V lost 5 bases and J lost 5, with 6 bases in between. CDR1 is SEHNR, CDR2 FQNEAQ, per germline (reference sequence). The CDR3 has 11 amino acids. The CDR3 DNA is TGTGCCAGCAGCCCGTTTGAGACCCAGTACTTC. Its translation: CASSPFETQYF.

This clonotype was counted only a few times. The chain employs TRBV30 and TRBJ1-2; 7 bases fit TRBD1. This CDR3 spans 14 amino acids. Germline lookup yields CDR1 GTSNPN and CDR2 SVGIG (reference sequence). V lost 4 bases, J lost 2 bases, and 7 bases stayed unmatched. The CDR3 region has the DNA TGTGCCTGGAACACAGGGGCTCCCAACTATGGCTACACCTTC. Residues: CAWNTGAPNYGYTF.

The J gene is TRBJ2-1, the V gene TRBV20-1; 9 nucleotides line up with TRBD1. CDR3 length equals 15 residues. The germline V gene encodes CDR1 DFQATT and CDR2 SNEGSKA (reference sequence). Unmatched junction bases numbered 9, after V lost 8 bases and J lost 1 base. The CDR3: CSQPGQGLSYNEQFF. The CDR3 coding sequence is TGCAGTCAGCCGGGACAGGGTTTATCCTACAATGAGCAGTTCTTC.

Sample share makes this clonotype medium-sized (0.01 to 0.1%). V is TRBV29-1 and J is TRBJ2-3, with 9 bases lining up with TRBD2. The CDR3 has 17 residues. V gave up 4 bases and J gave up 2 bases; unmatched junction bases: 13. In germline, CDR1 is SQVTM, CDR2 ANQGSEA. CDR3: CSVGGLAGFSITDTQYF. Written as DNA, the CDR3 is TGCAGCGTTGGCGGGCTAGCGGGGTTTTCAATCACAGATACGCAGTATTTT.

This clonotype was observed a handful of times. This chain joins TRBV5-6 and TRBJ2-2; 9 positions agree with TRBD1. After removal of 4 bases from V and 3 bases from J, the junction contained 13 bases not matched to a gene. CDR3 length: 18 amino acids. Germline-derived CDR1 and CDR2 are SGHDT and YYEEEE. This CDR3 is CASSRVGQGSRDTGELFF. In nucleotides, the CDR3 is TGTGCCAGCAGCCGGGTGGGACAGGGTTCGAGGGACACCGGGGAGCTGTTTTTT.